Shown below are 32 T cell receptor beta chains from a single sample sequenced in a study of T cells in women clearing cervical HPV infection. Profiling relied on immunoSEQ multiplex PCR, and the TCRdb table lists in-frame clones only, not all of them. In all, the sample yields fewer than 50,000 clones. The sequenced sample was blood buffy coat. These receptors were collected from a woman aged 18-69 years with a cervical HPV16 infection that either progressed to CIN3+ or cleared (not recorded which).

As to this clone: The CDR3 end lies 3 residues beyond the end of the read and is filled in from the germline J gene. The chain carries TRBV6-1 and TRBJ2-7, with TRBD1 as a possible D gene (5 bases). V dropped 2 bases and J dropped 4 bases, with 9 bases sitting between them. The CDR3 spans 13 residues. Germline V gene data show CDR1 as MNHNS and CDR2 as SASEGT. The covered CDR3 bases are TGTGCCAGCAGTGAACATCAGGGTTACGAG. Encoded protein: CASSEHQGYE. From start to end, the CDR3 is CASSEHQGYEQYF.

The sequenced part of the CDR3 DNA is TGCGCCAGCAGCTCTGGGAAGGGACAGGGAGGTGAAAAA. This sequence encodes CASSSGKGQGGEK. The whole CDR3 sequence reads CASSSGKGQGGEKLFF. The rearrangement links TRBV5-1 to TRBJ1-4, with 9 bases that match TRBD1. The read gets to within 3 residues of the CDR3 end, and the germline J gene fills in the rest. Trimming took 3 bases from V and 7 from J; bases not matched to a gene: 10. Germline CDR1 reads SGHRS; CDR2 reads YFSETQ. The CDR3 runs to 16 residues.

A remark on this clone: The CDR3 extends 3 residues past the end of the read, so its final part is completed from the germline J gene. The chain recombines TRBV5-5 with TRBJ1-5; D remains ambiguous. V dropped 4 bases and J dropped 4 bases, with 9 bases sitting between them. Germline V gene sequence: CDR1 SGHKS, CDR2 YYEKEE (reference sequence). The CDR3 spans 13 residues. The CDR3 DNA, read in part, is TGTGCCAGCAGCGTGGAAACAAATCAGCCC. Protein product: CASSVETNQP. The whole CDR3 region reads CASSVETNQPQHF.

Notes on this clone: The CDR3 end lies 3 residues beyond the end of the read and is filled in from the germline J gene. This chain joins TRBV10-1 and TRBJ1-4; 11 bases map to TRBD1. V was clipped by 8 bases and J by 5 bases; unmatched bases: 10. The germline V gene encodes CDR1 WNHNN and CDR2 SYGVQD (reference sequence). This CDR3 is built from 16 residues. The DNA read from the CDR3 is TGCGCCAGCGGTCCCGGGACAGGGGGGAACAATGAAAAA. Protein sequence: CASGPGTGGNNEK. The CDR3, in full, reads CASGPGTGGNNEKLFF.

Regarding this clone: The read ends 3 residues early relative to the CDR3; the germline J gene fills the gap. V and J are TRBV7-2 and TRBJ2-4; possibly TRBD1 for D (5 bases). The CDR3 runs 14 residues. The ends were cut back, 5 bases at V and 3 bases at J, with 11 bases in the middle. Germline V gene lookup returns CDR1 SGHTA and CDR2 FQGNSA. CDR3 amino acids: CASSGSQGKNIQYF. Incomplete CDR3 DNA: TGTGCCAGCAGCGGATCCCAGGGCAAAAACATT.

The CDR3: CASSPNRGQGNEQFF. CDR3 DNA, as far as it was read: TGTGCCAGCTCACCCAACAGGGGCCAGGGCAATGAG. The rearrangement joins TRBV18 to TRBJ2-1, with 7 bases fitting TRBD1. The CDR3 is cut off 3 residues early in the read; its end comes from the germline J gene. The germline V gene encodes CDR1 KGHSH and CDR2 LQKENI. This CDR3 has 15 amino acids. V lost 3 bases to trimming and J lost 6 bases; unmatched junction nucleotides: 8.

Note on this clone: The read halts 3 residues ahead of the CDR3 end, with the missing end drawn from the germline J gene. The chain employs TRBV5-1 and TRBJ1-3; no definite D call. This CDR3 spans 15 amino acids. V shed 2 bases and J shed 4 bases, with 13 bases lying between them. Germline CDR1 is SGHRS and CDR2 is YFSETQ. The CDR3 is CASSFQAGSGNTIYF. The part of the CDR3 DNA that was read is TGCGCCAGCAGCTTCCAGGCGGGGTCCGGAAACACC.

On this clone: The CDR3 end falls 3 residues outside the read, so it is completed with the germline J gene. The chain links TRBV2 to TRBJ2-2, with 7 bases fitting TRBD1. The J segment lost 4 bases and the V segment lost 7 bases, leaving 9 bases of the junction unmatched. Germline V gene sequence: CDR1 SNHLY, CDR2 FYNNEI. This CDR3 region has 15 residues. The covered CDR3 bases are TGTGCCAGCACTCAACTACGACAGGGCACCGGGGAG. Its protein is CASTQLRQGTGE. The complete CDR3 reads CASTQLRQGTGELFF.

A word on this clone: The read falls 3 residues short of the CDR3 end, and the missing part is taken from the germline J gene. The genes are TRBV7-3 and TRBJ2-7, with 8 bases lining up with TRBD1. Germline V gene lookup returns CDR1 SGHTA and CDR2 FQGTGA. Trimming cost V 0 bases and J 2 bases; bases outside gene matches: 6. The CDR3 sequence is 16 residues long. The CDR3 here is CASSLTGADRAYEQYF. CDR3 bases read: TGTGCCAGCAGCTTAACGGGGGCGGACAGGGCCTACGAG.

A note on this clone: The read comes to an end 3 residues before the CDR3 does, leaving the germline J gene to fill in the end. The chain has TRBV7-2 and TRBJ2-1; TRBD2 agrees at 8 bases. Germline CDR1 and CDR2: SGHTA and FQGNSA. Losses at the gene ends were 5 bases for V and 8 bases for J; bases not matched to a gene: 8. The CDR3 is 14 residues long. The covered CDR3 bases are TGTGCCAGCAGCCGCGGACTAGCCGGTTATGAG. Its translation is CASSRGLAGYE. The entire CDR3 protein is CASSRGLAGYEQFF. Supplemented by reference TRBV7-2 and TRBJ2-1, the full variable domain reads GAGVSQSPSNKVTEKGKDVELRCDPISGHTALYWYRQSLGQGLEFLIYFQGNSAPDKSGLPSDRFSAERTGGSVSTLTIQRTQQEDSAVYLCASSRGLAGYEQFFGPGTRLTVL.

Note on this clone: The missing CDR3 end, 3 residues past where the read stops, is filled in from the germline J gene. The V call is TRBV7-8, the J call TRBJ2-3, with a weak D call TRBD2 (5 bases). Trimming shortened V by 5 bases and J by 7 bases, and 28 bases separated the two germline ends. The CDR3 loop spans 18 amino acids. Germline lookup yields CDR1 SGHVS and CDR2 FQNEAQ. CDR3 bases read: TGTGCCAGCAGCCTCCGGGGTACCCGGACCATCAATGCATATACG. This gives the protein CASSLRGTRTINAYT. From start to end, the CDR3 is CASSLRGTRTINAYTQYF.

Comment on this clone: The sequenced fragment ends 3 residues before the CDR3 boundary, so the rest is inferred from the germline J gene. The chain has TRBV7-9 and TRBJ2-5; D is ambiguous. CDR1 is SEHNR, CDR2 FQNEAQ, per germline (reference sequence). The CDR3 covers 14 residues. V lost 1 base, J lost 1 base, and 7 bases lay in between. The sequenced part of the CDR3 DNA is TGTGCCAGCAGCTTAGGACTGACCCAAGAGACC. It specifies CASSLGLTQET. The full CDR3 sequence reads CASSLGLTQETQYF.

Remarks on this clone: The observed sequence ends 3 residues before the CDR3 terminus, with the missing tail filled in from the germline J gene. V usage is TRBV20-1 and J usage is TRBJ2-3, with D unclear. The CDR3 is made up of 13 amino acids. Per germline, CDR1 DFQATT and CDR2 SNEGSKA (reference sequence). CDR3 bases read: TGCAGTGCTGTGTGGGCCGACCAAGAGACG. Its protein is CSAVWADQET. The CDR3 in full is CSAVWADQETQYF.

The covered CDR3 bases are TGTGCCAGTAGTATTAACAGTGGGGCCACCGGGGAG. Translated, it gives CASSINSGATGE. The entire CDR3 protein is CASSINSGATGELFF. The chain is built from TRBV19 and TRBJ2-2; D perhaps matches TRBD1 (5 bases). The CDR3 is cut off 3 residues early in the read; its end comes from the germline J gene. The CDR3 is made up of 15 amino acids. V was cut by 3 bases and J by 4 bases, with 12 bases left in between. The germline V gene has CDR1 LNHDA and CDR2 SQIVND (reference sequence).

CDR3 loop: CASSLILGDTQYF. The DNA read from the CDR3 is TGTGCCAGCAGCTTAATTTTAGGGGATACG. V and J are TRBV7-3 and TRBJ2-3; no reliable D call. The CDR3 end falls 3 residues outside the read, so it is completed with the germline J gene. Germline-derived CDR1 and CDR2 are SGHTA and FQGTGA. V lost 1 base, J lost 6 bases, and 8 bases lay in between. The CDR3 spans 13 residues.

With regard to this clone: The read gets to within 3 residues of the CDR3 end, and the germline J gene fills in the rest. This chain joins TRBV14 and TRBJ2-3; D assignment may be TRBD1 or TRBD2 (5 bases each). Germline CDR1 and CDR2: SGHDN and FVKESK. The CDR3 spans 12 residues. CDR3 loop: CASSQRGEPQYF. The part of the CDR3 DNA that was read is TGTGCCAGCAGCCAGAGGGGCGAGCCG.

A remark on this clone: Coverage ceases 3 residues before the CDR3 finishes, and the germline J gene fills in the end. The genes are TRBV4-1 and TRBJ2-3; D is perhaps TRBD2 (6 bases). The CDR3 totals 12 residues. Germline V gives CDR1 MGHRA, CDR2 YSYEKL. Trimming cost V 3 bases and J 8 bases, with 9 bases left between them. This CDR3 reads CASSHLGGTQYF. The DNA read from the CDR3 is TGCGCCAGCAGCCACCTCGGGGGTACG.

Concerning this clone itself: The read ends 3 residues shy of where the CDR3 ends; the end is completed using the germline J gene. The V gene is TRBV20-1, the J gene TRBJ2-7, with TRBD2 as a possible D gene (5 bases). The CDR3 spans 15 residues. The V and J ends lost 3 bases and 0 bases respectively, with 15 bases between them. Germline values: CDR1 DFQATT, CDR2 SNEGSKA (reference sequence). The CDR3 loop reads CSASGKRALSYEQYF. The CDR3 bases that were read are TGCAGTGCTAGTGGCAAGAGGGCCCTCTCCTACGAG.

In regard to this clone: One end of the junction varies from germline; a read error may be responsible. The CDR3 DNA, read in part, is TGTACCTGGAGTGGAACAGGGGATCGGGAAAAA. It yields the protein CTWSGTGDREK. The entire CDR3 is CTWSGTGDREKLFF. V usage is TRBV30 and J usage is TRBJ1-4, with 7 bases identical to TRBD1. The read comes to an end 3 residues before the CDR3 does, leaving the germline J gene to fill in the end. CDR1 is GTSNPN, CDR2 SVGIG, per germline (reference sequence). This CDR3 comprises 14 residues.

Notes on this clone: The read gets to within 3 residues of the CDR3 end, and the germline J gene fills in the rest. The chain links TRBV19 to TRBJ2-1; 10 positions match TRBD1. The junction had 11 bases not matched to a gene; V was cut back by 6 bases and J by 3 bases. The length of the CDR3 is 17 residues. The V gene's germline CDR1 is LNHDA and CDR2 SQIVND (reference sequence). The CDR3 bases that were read are TGTGCCAGTAGCCCAGTATCTGGGACAGGGGTCTACAATGAG. Amino acid sequence: CASSPVSGTGVYNE. The entire CDR3 protein reads CASSPVSGTGVYNEQFF. The variable domain in full, with the rest retrieved from reference TRBV19 and TRBJ2-1, is DGGITQSPKYLFRKEGQNVTLSCEQNLNHDAMYWYRQDPGQGLRLIYYSQIVNDFQKGDIAEGYSVSREKKESFPLTVTSAQKNPTAFYLCASSPVSGTGVYNEQFFGPGTRLTVL.

Comment on this clone: The CDR3 goes on 3 residues after the read ends, and that part is filled in from the germline J gene. The chain joins TRBV10-2 to TRBJ1-5; perhaps TRBD1 as D (6 bases). CDR3 size: 15 residues. The V gene's germline CDR1 is WSHSY and CDR2 SAAADI. V shed 4 bases and J shed 6 bases, with 16 bases lying between them. The part of the CDR3 DNA that was read is TGCGCCAGCAGTGTTTCTAACAGGGCAAGTCAGCCC. This codes for CASSVSNRASQP. The entire CDR3 protein is CASSVSNRASQPQHF.

Note on this clone: Read coverage stops 3 residues before the CDR3 terminus; the germline J gene supplies the remainder. The rearrangement links TRBV23-1 to TRBJ2-3, with 7 bases matching TRBD2. TRBV23-1 is assigned to the ORF class and has an uncertain function. The CDR3 is 17 residues long. V dropped 3 bases and J dropped 5; count of bases not matched to a gene: 14. The covered CDR3 bases are TGCGCCAGCAGTCATTCCCTTTACGGGGGGTCCCTAGATACG. Protein: CASSHSLYGGSLDT. The whole CDR3 reads CASSHSLYGGSLDTQYF.

For this clone: Coverage ceases 3 residues before the CDR3 finishes, and the germline J gene fills in the end. The V call is TRBV6-1, the J call TRBJ2-3; 11 nucleotides align to TRBD2. Germline V gene sequence: CDR1 MNHNS, CDR2 SASEGT. CDR3 size: 16 residues. The CDR3 sequence: CASSVVLAGDRETQYF. CDR3 DNA (partial): TGTGCCAGCAGTGTTGTACTAGCGGGAGATCGAGAGACG.

Note on this clone: The CDR3 is cut off 3 residues early in the read; its end comes from the germline J gene. The rearrangement uses TRBV6-2 or TRBV6-3 and TRBJ2-5; D gene ambiguous. This CDR3 contains 13 residues. The V and J ends lost 0 bases and 5 bases respectively, with 7 bases between them. Looked up from germline, CDR1 is MNHEY and CDR2 is SVGEGT. The covered CDR3 bases are TGTGCCAGCAGTTACTCGATCCGGGAGACC. This codes for CASSYSIRET. The CDR3 in full is CASSYSIRETQYF.

CDR3 DNA, as far as it was read: TGCGCCAGCAGCCCAGGGGAATTCAGCAATCAGCCC. Translating it yields CASSPGEFSNQP. The full CDR3 reads CASSPGEFSNQPQHF. This chain links TRBV5-1 with TRBJ1-5, with a weak D call TRBD1 (6 bases). The read ends 3 residues shy of where the CDR3 ends; the end is completed using the germline J gene. The germline gives CDR1 SGHRS, CDR2 YFSETQ. Trimming left V 4 bases short and J 1 base short, with 12 bases between. The CDR3 has 15 residues.

Remarks on this clone: From the germline J gene comes the end of the CDR3, since the read stops 3 residues before it. The rearrangement joins TRBV29-1 to TRBJ2-5; 8 bases fit TRBD1. Germline CDR1 is SQVTM and CDR2 is ANQGSEA. Trimming cost V 0 bases and J 5 bases; bases outside gene matches: 11. The CDR3 contains 16 residues. The CDR3 DNA, read in part, is TGCAGCGTTGAAGATCTGCGGACAGGGAATCGGGAGACC. It specifies CSVEDLRTGNRET. The whole CDR3 sequence reads CSVEDLRTGNRETQYF.

As to this clone: The CDR3 end lies 3 residues beyond the end of the read and is filled in from the germline J gene. V and J are TRBV5-4 and TRBJ2-5, with D perhaps matching TRBD2 (5 bases). The germline V and J ends were trimmed by 4 bases and 5 bases, with 18 bases remaining between them. Per the germline V gene, CDR1 is SGHNT and CDR2 is YYREEE (reference sequence). The CDR3 sequence is 15 residues long. The covered CDR3 bases are TGTGCCAGCAGCCAGATACGGGGTTTGTCGGAGACC. Protein: CASSQIRGLSET. The CDR3 reads in full as CASSQIRGLSETQYF.

Of note for this clone: The CDR3 extends 3 residues past the end of the read, so its final part is completed from the germline J gene. V usage is TRBV2 and J usage is TRBJ1-1; D unresolved. Deletions cut 2 bases from V and 5 bases from J, with 9 bases between. There are 13 residues in the CDR3. The germline gives CDR1 SNHLY, CDR2 FYNNEI. Here the CDR3 reads CASSEQTGTEAFF. The CDR3 bases that were read are TGTGCCAGCAGTGAACAAACGGGGACTGAA.

Of note for this clone: The CDR3 is cut off 3 residues early in the read; its end comes from the germline J gene. V gene TRBV5-4 combines with J gene TRBJ2-3; 8 bases match TRBD1. Trimming took 7 bases from V and 4 from J; bases not matched to a gene: 14. Germline CDR1 and CDR2: SGHNT and YYREEE (reference sequence). The CDR3 loop spans 16 amino acids. The CDR3 loop reads CASGSPTGGGSDTQYF. CDR3 bases read: TGTGCCAGCGGCTCCCCTACAGGGGGTGGGTCAGATACG. Based on the CDR3 plus reference TRBV5-4 and TRBJ2-3, the full variable domain is ETGVTQSPTHLIKTRGQQVTLRCSSQSGHNTVSWYQQALGQGPQFIFQYYREEENGRGNFPPRFSGLQFPNYSSELNVNALELDDSALYLCASGSPTGGGSDTQYFGPGTRLTVL.

With respect to this clone: The sequence runs out 3 residues before the end of the CDR3; the remainder is reconstructed from the germline J gene. The V gene is TRBV5-1, the J gene TRBJ2-6; D not resolved. The CDR3 runs to 14 residues. Looked up from germline, CDR1 is SGHRS and CDR2 is YFSETQ. Trimming took 4 bases from V and 4 from J, leaving 9 bases between them. CDR3 DNA, as far as it was read: TGCGCCAGCAGCCCGCTACAGGGGGCCAACGTC. It translates to CASSPLQGANV. The complete CDR3 reads CASSPLQGANVLTF.

A remark on this clone: The read terminates 3 residues before the CDR3 end, so the remaining end is supplied by the germline J gene. This rearrangement joins TRBV5-1 to TRBJ2-1, with 10 bases lining up with TRBD2. The CDR3 length is 15 residues. The V gene end was trimmed by 7 bases and the J gene end by 7 bases; junction bases not matched to a gene: 11. Germline lookup yields CDR1 SGHRS and CDR2 YFSETQ. The covered CDR3 bases are TGCGCCAGCGGACCCCTAGCGGGGGCCTGGAATGAG. Protein product: CASGPLAGAWNE. The CDR3 reads in full as CASGPLAGAWNEQFF.

With regard to this clone: The read terminates 3 residues ahead of where the CDR3 ends, so the germline J gene completes it. This chain uses TRBV10-1 with TRBJ2-3; 8 positions agree with TRBD2. The CDR3 length is 15 residues. Germline V gives CDR1 WNHNN, CDR2 SYGVQD (reference sequence). J lost 1 base, V lost 5 bases, and 5 bases had no gene match. The sequenced CDR3 bases are TGCGCCAGCAGTAGACTTAGCGGGGGCACAGATACG. Its protein is CASSRLSGGTDT. The entire CDR3 protein reads CASSRLSGGTDTQYF.